This T cell receptor beta chain was captured in a study of CD8 T cells in Susac syndrome. Overall study context: Intravenous immunoglobulin alone or corticosteroids were being given to patients with Susac syndrome at blood draw, unless they were therapy-naive.

Per the germline V gene, CDR1 is GTSNPN and CDR2 is SVGIG (reference sequence). The length of the CDR3 is 13 residues. Trimming removed 0 bases from V and 6 bases from J, with 11 bases in between. Study observations and caveats: The authors acknowledged that the study's TCR sequencing and HLA analysis involved relatively few individuals.

A note on this clonotype: What it binds is not known.

Recently defined diagnostic criteria classed the Susac syndrome patients as definite or probable. TEMRA cells were enriched by FACS, and CD4+ and CD8+ T cells were negatively isolated. About 0.5 to 1 ug RNA was reverse transcribed with random hexamers. TCRdb reprocessed the immunoSEQ multiplex PCR reads via MiXCR and lists one record per CDR3 protein. This repertoire shows tens of thousands of distinct CDR3 sequences, 85% to 95% found once; its top ten account for roughly 0.5%. The V call is TRBV30, the J call TRBJ1-2, with no clear D. The sequence came from a human donor with Susac syndrome. The sample consisted of CD8+ T cells from PBMCs. The CDR3 DNA reads TGTGCCTGGAGTGTAGCCAGTTTCCATGGCTACACCTTC. Its translation: CAWSVASFHGYTF.